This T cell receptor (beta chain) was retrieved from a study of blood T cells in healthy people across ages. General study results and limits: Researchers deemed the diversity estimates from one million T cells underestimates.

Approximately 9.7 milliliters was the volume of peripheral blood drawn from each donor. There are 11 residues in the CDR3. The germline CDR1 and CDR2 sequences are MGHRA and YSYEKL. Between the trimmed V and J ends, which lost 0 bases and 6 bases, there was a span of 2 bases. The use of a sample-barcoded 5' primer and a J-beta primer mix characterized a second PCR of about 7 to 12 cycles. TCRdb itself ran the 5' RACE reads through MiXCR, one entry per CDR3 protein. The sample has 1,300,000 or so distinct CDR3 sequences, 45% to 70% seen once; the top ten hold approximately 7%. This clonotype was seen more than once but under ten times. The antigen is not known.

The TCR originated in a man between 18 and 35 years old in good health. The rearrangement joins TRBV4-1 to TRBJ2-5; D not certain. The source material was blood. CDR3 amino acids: CASSQDQTQYF. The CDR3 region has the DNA TGCGCCAGCAGCCAAGACCAGACCCAGTACTTC.